Listed here is a single TCR beta chain. This entry comes from a study of blood T cell repertoires in COVID-19. Produced via immunoSEQ multiplex PCR; TCRdb's table is partial and in-frame only. Here the sample spans 200,000 or so clones, over 80% being singletons. The CDR3 is 14 residues long. V lost 5 bases, J lost 6 bases, and 8 bases stayed unmatched. CDR1 MDHEN and CDR2 SYDVKM come from the germline V gene. This rearrangement joins TRBV28 to TRBJ1-2; 8 bases are shared with TRBD1. This TCR came from a woman in her 30s with acute or convalescent COVID-19. The sequenced material came from peripheral blood. CDR3 bases: TGTGCCAGCAGTCGAAGGACAGGGTGGGATGGCTACACCTTC. Its protein product is CASSRRTGWDGYTF.